The 31 T cell receptor beta chains reported below all come from one sample, sequenced in a study of T cells in Graves' hyperthyroidism and ophthalmopathy. Researchers took RNA transcripts and amplified the TCR beta CDR3 regions from them. The HTBI primer set was used in a first-round RT-PCR of the TCR CDR3. TCRdb reprocessed the multiplex PCR reads with MiXCR, giving one entry per CDR3 protein. The data hold about 350,000 distinct CDR3 sequences, with about 15% observed a single time. The sequenced sample consisted of blood. The receptors stem from a woman aged 60-70 years with Graves' ophthalmopathy.

This clonotype was detected ten times or more. The chain recombines TRBV20-1 with TRBJ2-7; 8 nucleotides line up with TRBD1. The CDR3 loop spans 14 amino acids. V was pared by 4 bases and J by 4 bases, with 9 bases of the junction left unmatched. Germline-derived CDR1 and CDR2 are DFQATT and SNEGSKA (reference sequence). The CDR3 here is CSATLGQGIYEQYF. Here the CDR3 DNA reads TGCAGTGCTACCCTAGGACAGGGCATTTACGAGCAGTACTTC.

The table lists this clonotype with a few counts. This chain links TRBV11-3 with TRBJ2-1; D gene unclear. Trimming left V 1 base short and J 9 bases short, with 13 bases between. This CDR3 has 14 amino acids. In germline, CDR1 is SGHNT, CDR2 YENEEA. CDR3 DNA sequence: TGTGCCAGCAGCTTAGCAGGACGATCGGGTGAGCAGTTCTTC. Amino acid sequence: CASSLAGRSGEQFF.

In this sample, this clonotype turned up many times. The chain has TRBV14 and TRBJ2-7; no clear D gene. The CDR3 runs to 15 residues. Per germline, CDR1 SGHDN and CDR2 FVKESK. Trimming removed 1 base from V and 0 bases from J, with 10 bases in between. The CDR3 is CASSQVGSYSYEQYF. The DNA for the CDR3 is TGTGCCAGCAGCCAAGTTGGTTCCTACTCCTACGAGCAGTACTTC.

About this clonotype: The junction and the germline gene differ at one end; a read error may be behind it. The V gene is TRBV9, the J gene TRBJ1-2; D ambiguous. The CDR3 runs to 14 residues. Germline values: CDR1 SGDLS, CDR2 YYNGEE. CDR3 coding DNA: TGTGCCAGTAGCGTAGAACCGGGTTCTATGGGCTACACCTTC. Translating it yields CASSVEPGSMGYTF.

The chain links TRBV12-3 or TRBV12-4 to TRBJ2-3, with TRBD2 identical over 7 bases. The CDR3 is 16 residues long. With V trimmed by 3 bases and J by 3 bases, 9 bases remained unmatched. The CDR3 DNA sequence: TGTGCCAGCAGTTTTGCCCACGGGGGGATGACAGATACGCAGTATTTT. Translated, it gives CASSFAHGGMTDTQYF.

Notes on this clonotype: Its ends do not fully match the called genes, so a read error is possible. CDR3 amino acids: CASRAPGIGRSYERYF. DNA for the CDR3: TGTGCCAGCAGAGCTCCCGGGATAGGGCGCTCCTACGAGCGGTACTTC. V usage is TRBV28 and J usage is TRBJ2-7; possible D gene TRBD2, 5 bases. Germline values: CDR1 MDHEN, CDR2 SYDVKM. This CDR3 contains 16 residues.

V and J are TRBV19 and TRBJ1-5, with D hard to call. Per the germline V gene, CDR1 is LNHDA and CDR2 is SQIVND (reference sequence). The length of the CDR3 is 12 residues. V lost 3 bases, J lost 7 bases, and 7 bases lay in between. The DNA for the CDR3 is TGTGCCAGTAGTATCAAGAACCAGCCCCAGCATTTT. It is translated as CASSIKNQPQHF.

On this clonotype: A much larger clone lies a single base off, so this may be a read error. The chain has TRBV5-1 and TRBJ1-2; D gene uncertain. CDR3 size: 15 residues. CDR1 SGHRS and CDR2 YFSETQ come from the germline V gene. CDR3 bases: TGCGCCAGCGGCTTAGATGGCGCGGGGTCCGGGGGCTACACCTTC. It yields the protein CASGLDGAGSGGYTF.

This clonotype was detected many times. The chain couples TRBV6-6 to TRBJ2-1, with 7 bases identical to TRBD2. Germline V gene data show CDR1 as MNHNY and CDR2 as SVGAGI (reference sequence). The V segment lost 2 bases and the J segment 7 bases; nucleotides outside the gene matches: 17. CDR3 length: 18 residues. The DNA for the CDR3 is TGTGCCAGCAGTTACAGGGGAGGCCTCGGGACTATTACAAATGAGCAGTTCTTC. It codes for CASSYRGGLGTITNEQFF.

In this sample, this clonotype turned up many times. The V gene is TRBV28, the J gene TRBJ1-4; 7 positions agree with TRBD1. Germline V gene lookup returns CDR1 MDHEN and CDR2 SYDVKM. Losses at the gene ends were 6 bases for V and 10 bases for J; bases not matched to a gene: 5. This CDR3 is 12 amino acids long. The chain's CDR3 is CASRSQGGKLFF. The DNA for the CDR3 is TGTGCCAGCAGGAGCCAGGGGGGAAAACTGTTTTTT.

This clonotype appeared a few times. This chain links TRBV11-2 with TRBJ1-6; D gene ambiguous. Germline V gene data show CDR1 as SGHAT and CDR2 as FQNNGV. V was clipped by 3 bases and J by 5 bases, with 11 bases between them. The CDR3 consists of 15 residues. The chain's CDR3 is CASSLSRADNSPLHF. In nucleotides, the CDR3 is TGTGCCAGCAGCTTGAGTAGGGCAGATAATTCACCCCTCCACTTT.

This clonotype showed up many times. The chain recombines TRBV27 with TRBJ1-1; 7 bases align to TRBD1. The CDR3 is made up of 13 amino acids. Trimming cost V 0 bases and J 7 bases; bases outside gene matches: 2. From germline, CDR1 is MNHEY and CDR2 SMNVEV (reference sequence). CDR3 amino acids: CASSLSTGSEAFF. CDR3 nucleotides: TGTGCCAGCAGTTTATCGACAGGGAGTGAAGCTTTCTTT.

The rearrangement links TRBV6-1 to TRBJ1-1; a possible D gene is TRBD1 (6 bases). Trimming shortened V by 10 bases and J by 3 bases, and 21 bases separated the two germline ends. The CDR3 runs to 15 residues. The germline gives CDR1 MNHNS, CDR2 SASEGT. The chain's CDR3 is CATLRTGGRDTEAFF. CDR3 in DNA: TGTGCCACCCTTCGGACGGGGGGGCGAGACACTGAAGCTTTCTTT.

The gene calls are TRBV28 and TRBJ1-6; TRBD1 matches at 10 bases. With V trimmed by 6 bases and J by 3 bases, 14 bases remained unmatched. Germline V gene sequence: CDR1 MDHEN, CDR2 SYDVKM. The CDR3 sequence is 19 residues long. The CDR3 protein is CASSPAGTGVARYNSPLHF. DNA of the CDR3: TGTGCCAGCAGCCCCGCCGGGACAGGGGTGGCGCGCTATAATTCACCCCTCCACTTT.

This clonotype occurred many times. The chain combines TRBV27 with TRBJ2-3; the D gene is possibly TRBD2 (6 bases). Trimming shortened V by 4 bases and J by 8 bases, and 22 bases separated the two germline ends. The CDR3 totals 16 residues. Germline CDR1 and CDR2: MNHEY and SMNVEV (reference sequence). Written as DNA, the CDR3 is TGTGCCAGCAGTTCCCTTGACGGGAGCCCTCTTGGTACGCAGTATTTT. Residues: CASSSLDGSPLGTQYF.

This clonotype showed up just a few times. A much larger clone lies a single base off, so this may be a read error. V usage is TRBV11-2 and J usage is TRBJ2-1, with D tentatively TRBD2 (6 bases). CDR3 length equals 18 residues. The germline V and J ends were trimmed by 5 bases and 0 bases, with 20 bases remaining between them. The germline V gene encodes CDR1 SGHAT and CDR2 FQNNGV. CDR3 in amino acids: CASSRSYGSGGSYNEQFF. CDR3 nucleotide sequence: TGTGCCAGCAGCCGGAGTTACGGTAGCGGAGGCTCCTACAATGAGCAGTTCTTC.

The genes are TRBV9 and TRBJ2-5; either TRBD1 or TRBD2 may fit D (5 bases each). Per germline, CDR1 SGDLS and CDR2 YYNGEE. This CDR3 contains 16 residues. Trimming shortened V by 0 bases and J by 0 bases, and 12 bases separated the two germline ends. CDR3 loop: CASSVGPGAYQETQYF. The CDR3 DNA is TGTGCCAGCAGCGTAGGGCCCGGGGCGTACCAAGAGACCCAGTACTTC.

This clonotype was detected only a few times. The rearrangement joins TRBV11-2 to TRBJ2-3; D tentatively reads TRBD1 or TRBD2 (7 bases each). Trimming took off 4 bases at V and 2 bases at J, with 19 bases between the two ends. This CDR3 contains 17 residues. Germline V gives CDR1 SGHAT, CDR2 FQNNGV. The CDR3 sequence is CASSSGGGGGSTDTQYF. The CDR3 coding sequence is TGTGCCAGCAGCTCAGGGGGAGGGGGGGGCTCCACAGATACGCAGTATTTT.

This clonotype turned up a few times. The CDR3 region has the DNA TGCGCCAGCAGCAGTCCCGGGACGGGCGAAAAACTGTTTTTT. This codes for CASSSPGTGEKLFF. The V and J genes are TRBV5-1 and TRBJ1-4; D is perhaps TRBD1 (5 bases). There are 14 residues in the CDR3. Trimming stripped 4 bases from V and 8 bases from J, with 15 bases between. Germline V lookup: CDR1 SGHRS, CDR2 YFSETQ.

The V and J genes are TRBV29-1 and TRBJ1-1; 7 bases agree with TRBD1. Losses at the gene ends were 8 bases for V and 3 bases for J; bases not matched to a gene: 9. Germline V lookup: CDR1 SQVTM, CDR2 ANQGSEA. The CDR3 is 13 amino acids. CDR3 residues: CSTAGGWDTEAFF. CDR3 sequence (DNA): TGCAGCACCGCAGGGGGTTGGGACACTGAAGCTTTCTTT.

This clonotype occurred a few times. The V gene is TRBV2, the J gene TRBJ1-6, with a possible D match to TRBD1 (6 bases). With 7 bases removed from V and 9 bases from J, the gap between germline ends came to 19 bases. CDR1 SNHLY and CDR2 FYNNEI come from the germline V gene. The CDR3 is 15 amino acids. CDR3: CASTGTTRGGSPLHF. CDR3 nucleotides: TGTGCCAGCACGGGGACAACCCGGGGCGGTTCACCCCTCCACTTT.

This clonotype was detected many times. The chain links TRBV7-9 to TRBJ2-1; 8 nucleotides agree with TRBD2. The CDR3 length is 15 residues. After removal of 5 bases from V and 9 bases from J, the junction contained 12 bases not matched to a gene. The germline V gene encodes CDR1 SEHNR and CDR2 FQNEAQ (reference sequence). The CDR3: CASSLLLAGSSEQFF. CDR3 sequence (DNA): TGTGCCAGCAGCCTATTGTTAGCGGGGTCGAGTGAGCAGTTCTTC.

There are a few counts of this clonotype. This chain links TRBV7-3 with TRBJ2-3, with TRBD1 identical over 10 bases. The germline gives CDR1 SGHTA, CDR2 FQGTGA. Germline trimming cut 5 bases from V and 2 bases from J; bases unmatched to any gene: 7. This CDR3 region has 16 residues. The CDR3 coding sequence is TGTGCCAGCAGCCCAACGGACAGGGGGATCACAGATACGCAGTATTTT. Residues: CASSPTDRGITDTQYF.

This sequence joins TRBV12-3 or TRBV12-4 and TRBJ1-3, with 8 bases lining up with TRBD1. The CDR3 has 17 amino acids. With 6 bases clipped from V and 1 base from J, the junction kept 11 bases outside the gene matches. The CDR3 sequence: CASSPLGTGLSGNTIYF. The CDR3 nucleotides are TGTGCCAGCAGCCCCCTCGGGACAGGCTTATCTGGAAACACCATATATTTT.

The table lists this clonotype with many counts. J is TRBJ2-7 and V is TRBV5-1; D is possibly TRBD2 (6 bases). The V gene lost 2 bases and the J gene lost 0 bases, with 9 bases spanning the gap. The CDR3 extends over 14 amino acids. Germline V gene data show CDR1 as SGHRS and CDR2 as YFSETQ. DNA for the CDR3: TGCGCCAGCAGCTTCGGGACTCCCTCCTACGAGCAGTACTTC. Translation gives CASSFGTPSYEQYF.

This clonotype has ten or more counts. The rearrangement links TRBV28 to TRBJ2-3; 7 bases align to TRBD1. With V trimmed by 6 bases and J by 6 bases, 3 bases remained unmatched. There are 12 residues in the CDR3. Germline V lookup: CDR1 MDHEN, CDR2 SYDVKM. The CDR3 protein is CASRPQGDTQYF. The CDR3 nucleotides read TGTGCCAGCAGACCACAGGGGGATACGCAGTATTTT.

This clonotype was counted ten times or more. V is TRBV27 and J is TRBJ2-5, with 16 bases that match TRBD2. The V and J ends lost 4 bases and 7 bases, in that order; junction bases with no gene match: 9. This CDR3 region has 17 residues. Germline CDR1 MNHEY, CDR2 SMNVEV (reference sequence). As DNA, the CDR3 is TGTGCCAGCAGTTCCCCGGGACTAGCGGGAGGGCGGGGGACCCAGTACTTC. Translation: CASSSPGLAGGRGTQYF.

There are many counts of this clonotype. The rearrangement uses TRBV5-1 and TRBJ2-7, with TRBD1 matching 8 bases. The CDR3 consists of 15 residues. With 0 bases clipped from V and 5 bases from J, the junction kept 7 bases outside the gene matches. The germline V gene encodes CDR1 SGHRS and CDR2 YFSETQ. As DNA, the CDR3 is TGCGCCAGCAGCTTGGTGCGGACAGGGCCCGACGAGCAGTACTTC. Amino acid sequence: CASSLVRTGPDEQYF.

Comments on this clonotype: A junction end diverges from the germline sequence, so it may reflect a read error. This chain uses TRBV2 with TRBJ2-2; tentatively, D is TRBD2 (5 bases). CDR1 is SNHLY and CDR2 is FYNNEI in the germline V gene. This CDR3 is 14 amino acids long. CDR3 sequence: CASSEVQNTGELLF. The CDR3 DNA reads as TGTGCCAGCAGTGAAGTCCAGAACACCGGGGAGCTGCTTTTT.

V and J are TRBV3-1 and TRBJ1-1; TRBD1 might be the D (5 bases). This CDR3 is built from 14 residues. From germline, CDR1 is LGHDT and CDR2 YNNKEL (reference sequence). Trimming took off 2 bases at V and 3 bases at J, with 10 bases between the two ends. In DNA form, the CDR3 reads TGTGCCAGCAGCCAACGAGGAGGGGACACTGAAGCTTTCTTT. Translating it yields CASSQRGGDTEAFF.

This clonotype was seen repeatedly, ten times or more. The J gene is TRBJ2-7, the V gene TRBV6-2 or TRBV6-3, with 8 bases fitting TRBD2. From germline, CDR1 is MNHEY and CDR2 SVGEGT. This CDR3 spans 14 amino acids. Unmatched junction bases numbered 2, after V lost 2 bases and J lost 2 bases. The CDR3 sequence is CASSYLAGPYEQYF. CDR3 sequence (DNA): TGTGCCAGCAGTTACCTAGCGGGTCCCTACGAGCAGTACTTC.